This T cell receptor (beta chain) was observed in a study of OX40 agonist ivuxolimab in advanced cancers. Study-level information: Administration of intravenous ivuxolimab to patients occurred every 2 weeks at 0.01 to 10 mg/kg. Overall study results and limits: Normalized T-cell clonal expansion was also low in some nonresponders.

TCRdb keeps only in-frame clones here, not all; method: immunoSEQ multiplex PCR. The table lists 68,000 or so clones, about nine tenths of them singletons. The sample holds one count of this clone. What it recognizes is unknown. The germline CDR1 and CDR2 sequences are WNHNN and SYGVQD (reference sequence). The CDR3 contains 14 residues. V shed 1 base and J shed 11 bases, with 15 bases lying between them. The TCR was taken from an adult with an advanced solid tumor such as melanoma, head and neck, liver or kidney cancer. Sequencing used CD4+ or CD8+ T cells sorted from blood, obtained in a trial of the OX40 agonist ivuxolimab. J is TRBJ2-1 and V is TRBV10-1, with D hard to call. The chain's CDR3 is CASSELGRKMKQFF. CDR3 coding DNA: TGCGCCAGCAGTGAGTTAGGACGGAAAATGAAGCAGTTCTTC.